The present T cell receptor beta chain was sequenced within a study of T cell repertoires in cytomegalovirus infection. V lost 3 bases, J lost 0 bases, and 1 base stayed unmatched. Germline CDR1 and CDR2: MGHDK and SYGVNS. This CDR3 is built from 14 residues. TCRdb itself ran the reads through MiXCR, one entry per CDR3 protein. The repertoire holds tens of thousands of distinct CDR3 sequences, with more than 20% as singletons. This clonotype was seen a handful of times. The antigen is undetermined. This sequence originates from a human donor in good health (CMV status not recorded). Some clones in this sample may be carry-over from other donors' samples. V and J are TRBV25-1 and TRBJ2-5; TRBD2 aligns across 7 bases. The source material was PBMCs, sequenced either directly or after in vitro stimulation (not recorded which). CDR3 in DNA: TGTGCCAGCAGTGACCTAGCGGACCAAGAGACCCAGTACTTC. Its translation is CASSDLADQETQYF.